The clone carrying this TCR beta chain was observed a handful of times. The antigen is not known. Each CDR3 protein gets one entry after TCRdb re-called the 5' RACE reads with MiXCR. This sample yields 300,000 or so distinct CDR3 sequences, of which 9.5% are seen a single time; under 7.5% belongs to the top ten. The sample belongs to a study of identical twins. Study outcomes and limitations: Conclusions leaned on cross-sectional statistical analysis and did not track the same donors over time.

In germline, CDR1 is SGHTA, CDR2 FQGNSA. The CDR3 has 15 amino acids. Trimming pared 1 base from V and 2 bases from J, leaving 12 bases between. The same specimen was also included in a second study, on yellow fever vaccine responses in identical twins.

The source material was CD8+ T cells sorted from blood. The TCR sequence derives from a woman aged 18-29 years in good health. The chain carries TRBV7-2 and TRBJ2-7, with a tentative D call TRBD2 (6 bases). The CDR3 bases are TGTGCCAGCAGCTTAGGCCTAGCGCAAGCCTACGAGCAGTACTTC. It codes for CASSLGLAQAYEQYF. The full variable domain, with the rest looked up from reference TRBV7-2 and TRBJ2-7, is GAGVSQSPSNKVTEKGKDVELRCDPISGHTALYWYRQSLGQGLEFLIYFQGNSAPDKSGLPSDRFSAERTGGSVSTLTIQRTQQEDSAVYLCASSLGLAQAYEQYFGPGTRLTVT.